This TCR beta chain came from a study of blood T cell repertoires in COVID-19. Study-wide background: T cells, B-cell-depleted T cells, or PBMCs provided the cDNA or gDNA that served as material.

Germline V lookup: CDR1 MNHEY, CDR2 SVGEGT. There are 14 residues in the CDR3. Trimming removed 6 bases from V and 0 bases from J, with 11 bases in between. The data were produced by immunoSEQ multiplex PCR, yet TCRdb's version contains in-frame clones alone and is incomplete. The data hold over 200,000 clones, with 85% to 90% observed a single time. This receptor was obtained from a man aged 25 to 40 with COVID-19, enrolled during active disease. The chain is built from TRBV6-2 or TRBV6-3 and TRBJ1-1; TRBD1 might be the D (5 bases). Sequenced material: peripheral blood. CDR3 in amino acids: CASRYGAMNTEAFF. DNA of the CDR3: TGTGCCAGCAGATACGGGGCTATGAACACTGAAGCTTTCTTT.